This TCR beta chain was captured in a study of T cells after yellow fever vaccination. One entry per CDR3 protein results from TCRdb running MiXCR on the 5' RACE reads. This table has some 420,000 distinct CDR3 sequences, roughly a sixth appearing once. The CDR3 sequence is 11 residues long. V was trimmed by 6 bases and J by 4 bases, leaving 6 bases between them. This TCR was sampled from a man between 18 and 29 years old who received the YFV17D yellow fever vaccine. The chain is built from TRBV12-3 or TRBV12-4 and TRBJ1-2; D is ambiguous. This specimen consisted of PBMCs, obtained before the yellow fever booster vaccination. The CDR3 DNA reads TGTGCCAGCAGCGGTTTCTATGGCTACACCTTC. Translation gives CASSGFYGYTF.